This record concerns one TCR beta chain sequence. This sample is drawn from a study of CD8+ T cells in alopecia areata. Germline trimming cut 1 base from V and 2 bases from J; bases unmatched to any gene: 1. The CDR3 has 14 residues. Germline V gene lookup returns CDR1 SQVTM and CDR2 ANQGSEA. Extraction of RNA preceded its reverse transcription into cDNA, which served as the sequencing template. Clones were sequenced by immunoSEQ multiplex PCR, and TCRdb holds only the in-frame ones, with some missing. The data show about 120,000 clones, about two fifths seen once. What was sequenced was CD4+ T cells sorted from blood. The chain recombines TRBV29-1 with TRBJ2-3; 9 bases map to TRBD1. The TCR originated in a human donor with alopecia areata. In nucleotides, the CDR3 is TGCAGCGTTGAAGGGACAGGGGTCACAGATACGCAGTATTTT. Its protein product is CSVEGTGVTDTQYF.